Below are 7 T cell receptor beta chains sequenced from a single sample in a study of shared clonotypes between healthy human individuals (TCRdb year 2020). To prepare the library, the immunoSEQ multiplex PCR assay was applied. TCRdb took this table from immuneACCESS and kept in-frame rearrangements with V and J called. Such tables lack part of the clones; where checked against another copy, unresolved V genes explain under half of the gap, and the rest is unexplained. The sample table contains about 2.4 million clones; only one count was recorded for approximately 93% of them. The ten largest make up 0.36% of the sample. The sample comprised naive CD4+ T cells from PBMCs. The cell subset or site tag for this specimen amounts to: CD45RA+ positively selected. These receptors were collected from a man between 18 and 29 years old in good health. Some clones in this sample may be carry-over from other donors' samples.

The CDR3 region has the DNA TGCGCCAGCAGCTTAGAGAGAGCCTCCTACGAGCAGTACTTC. It yields the protein CASSLERASYEQYF. This chain joins TRBV5-1 and TRBJ2-7; D is uncertain. This CDR3 region has 14 residues. V dropped 2 bases and J dropped 0 bases, with 9 bases sitting between them. CDR1 and CDR2 (germline): SGHRS, YFSETQ.

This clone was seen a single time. In DNA form, the CDR3 reads TGTGCCAGTAGTTGGTACAGGGCTCAAAATCAGCCCCAGCATTTT. Its translation is CASSWYRAQNQPQHF. This chain uses TRBV19 with TRBJ1-5; weak D call: TRBD1 (6 bases). The CDR3 is 15 amino acids. V was pared by 5 bases and J by 4 bases, with 15 bases between. CDR1 and CDR2 from the germline V gene are LNHDA and SQIVND (reference sequence).

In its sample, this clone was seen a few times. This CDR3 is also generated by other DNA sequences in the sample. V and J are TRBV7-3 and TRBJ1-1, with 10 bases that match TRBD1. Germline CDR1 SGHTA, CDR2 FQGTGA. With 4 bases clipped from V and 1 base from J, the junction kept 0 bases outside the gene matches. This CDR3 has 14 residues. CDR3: CASSWTGGNTEAFF. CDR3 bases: TGTGCCAGCAGCTGGACAGGGGGGAACACTGAAGCTTTCTTT.

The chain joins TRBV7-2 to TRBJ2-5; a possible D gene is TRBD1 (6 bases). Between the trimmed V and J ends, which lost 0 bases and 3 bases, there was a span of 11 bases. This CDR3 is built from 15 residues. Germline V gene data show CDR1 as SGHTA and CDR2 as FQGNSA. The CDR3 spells CASSLAGAGEETQYF. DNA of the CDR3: TGTGCCAGCAGCTTAGCGGGGGCAGGAGAAGAGACCCAGTACTTC. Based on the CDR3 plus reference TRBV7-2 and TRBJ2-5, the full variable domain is GAGVSQSPSNKVTEKGKDVELRCDPISGHTALYWYRQSLGQGLEFLIYFQGNSAPDKSGLPSDRFSAERTGGSVSTLTIQRTQQEDSAVYLCASSLAGAGEETQYFGPGTRLLVL.

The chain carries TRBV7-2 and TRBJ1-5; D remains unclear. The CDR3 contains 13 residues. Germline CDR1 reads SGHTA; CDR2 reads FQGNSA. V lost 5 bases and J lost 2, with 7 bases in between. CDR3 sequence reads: CASSPNGNQPQHF. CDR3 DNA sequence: TGTGCCAGCAGCCCAAACGGCAATCAGCCCCAGCATTTT.

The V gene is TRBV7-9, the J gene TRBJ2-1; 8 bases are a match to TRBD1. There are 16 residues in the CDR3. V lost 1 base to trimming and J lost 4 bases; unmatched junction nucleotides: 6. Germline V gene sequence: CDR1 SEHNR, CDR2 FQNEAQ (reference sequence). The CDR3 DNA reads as TGTGCCAGCAGCTTAGGGGCAGGGGGCGGATACAATGAGCAGTTCTTC. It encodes CASSLGAGGGYNEQFF.

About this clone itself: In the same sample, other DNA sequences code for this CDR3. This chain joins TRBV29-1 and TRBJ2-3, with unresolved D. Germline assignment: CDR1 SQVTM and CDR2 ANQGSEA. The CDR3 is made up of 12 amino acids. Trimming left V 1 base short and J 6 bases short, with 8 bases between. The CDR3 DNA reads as TGCAGCGTTGAAGGGGGTTCGGATACGCAGTATTTT. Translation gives CSVEGGSDTQYF.